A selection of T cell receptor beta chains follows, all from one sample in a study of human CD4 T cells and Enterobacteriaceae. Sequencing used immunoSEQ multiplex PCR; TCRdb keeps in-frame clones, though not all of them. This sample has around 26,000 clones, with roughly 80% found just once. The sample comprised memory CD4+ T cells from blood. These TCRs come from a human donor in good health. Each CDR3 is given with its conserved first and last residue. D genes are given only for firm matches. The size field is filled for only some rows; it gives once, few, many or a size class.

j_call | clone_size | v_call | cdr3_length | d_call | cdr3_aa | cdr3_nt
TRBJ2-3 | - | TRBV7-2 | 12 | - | CASSSTRDTQYF | TGTGCCAGCAGCTCGACCAGAGATACGCAGTATTTT
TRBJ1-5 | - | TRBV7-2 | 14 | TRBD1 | CASLPTGGNQPQHF | TGTGCCAGCTTACCGACAGGGGGCAATCAGCCCCAGCATTTT
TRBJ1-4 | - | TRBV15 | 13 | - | CATSRGNNEKLFF | TGTGCCACCAGCAGGGGGAATAATGAAAAACTGTTTTTT
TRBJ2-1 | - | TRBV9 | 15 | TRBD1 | CASSVDGTEYNEQFF | TGTGCCAGCAGCGTAGACGGGACAGAATACAATGAGCAGTTCTTC
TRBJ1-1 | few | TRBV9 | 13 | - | CASNRDMNTEAFF | TGTGCCAGCAATCGGGATATGAACACTGAAGCTTTCTTT
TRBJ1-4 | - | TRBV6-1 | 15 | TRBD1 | CASSGWGGQREKLFF | TGTGCCAGCAGTGGGTGGGGGGGACAGAGGGAAAAACTGTTTTTT
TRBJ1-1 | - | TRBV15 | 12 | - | CATSRDGVVAFF | TGTGCCACCAGCAGAGATGGGGTGGTAGCTTTCTTT
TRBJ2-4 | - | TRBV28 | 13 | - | CASSLTQKNIQYF | TGTGCCAGCAGTTTGACACAGAAAAACATTCAGTACTTC
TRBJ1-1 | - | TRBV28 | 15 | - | CASSPPVGPNTEAFF | TGTGCCAGCAGCCCCCCCGTGGGGCCGAACACTGAAGCTTTCTTT
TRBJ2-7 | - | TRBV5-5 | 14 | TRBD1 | CASSFGTGTGEQYF | TGTGCCAGCAGCTTTGGGACAGGGACTGGCGAGCAGTACTTC
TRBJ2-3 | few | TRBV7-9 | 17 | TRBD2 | CASSPPFRLAGADTQYF | TGTGCCAGCAGCCCCCCATTCCGGCTAGCGGGAGCAGATACGCAGTATTTT
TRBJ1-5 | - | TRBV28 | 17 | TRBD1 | CASLRDRASRGNQPQHF | TGTGCCAGCCTCCGGGACAGAGCTTCAAGGGGCAATCAGCCCCAGCATTTT
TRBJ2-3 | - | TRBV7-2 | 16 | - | CASRLQLAESTDTQYF | TGTGCCAGCAGGTTACAACTAGCAGAGAGCACAGATACGCAGTATTTT
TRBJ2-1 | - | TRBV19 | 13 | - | CASKKGRDNEQFF | TGTGCCAGCAAAAAGGGACGAGACAATGAGCAGTTCTTC
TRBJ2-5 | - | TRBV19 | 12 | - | CASSMGWETQYF | TGTGCCAGTAGTATGGGATGGGAGACCCAGTACTTC